Described below is a single T cell receptor beta chain sequence and its context. What it binds is not known. Repertoires were generated with immunoSEQ multiplex PCR, while TCRdb's copy carries only in-frame clones and drops some. This table holds about 60,000 clones, 84% found once. The data were obtained in a study of a mutant IDH1 vaccine in newly diagnosed glioma. As for the study in general: Either 4-6 weeks after radiotherapy alone or alongside temozolomide, vaccination was begun.

This CDR3 contains 14 residues. Germline V gene sequence: CDR1 MDHEN, CDR2 SYDVKM. After removal of 5 bases from V and 4 bases from J, the junction contained 6 bases not matched to a gene. Regarding time point: week 35, safety follow-up. Topical imiquimod accompanied each vaccine dose, which consisted of 300 ug of mutant IDH1 20-mer peptide. The donors had new WHO grade 3 or 4 astrocytomas; these were IDH1-mutant and ATRX-lost. Broader study findings: The study observed vaccine-induced immune responses in just over 90% of patients.

The receptor comes from a man aged 25 to 40 with glioma. The specimen comprised PBMCs, sampled from a glioma patient whose treatment included an IDH1 peptide vaccine. The chain joins TRBV28 to TRBJ2-5; the match to TRBD2 covers 8 bases. The CDR3 protein is CASSTGLARETQYF. The CDR3 DNA is TGTGCCAGCAGTACTGGACTAGCTAGAGAGACCCAGTACTTC.